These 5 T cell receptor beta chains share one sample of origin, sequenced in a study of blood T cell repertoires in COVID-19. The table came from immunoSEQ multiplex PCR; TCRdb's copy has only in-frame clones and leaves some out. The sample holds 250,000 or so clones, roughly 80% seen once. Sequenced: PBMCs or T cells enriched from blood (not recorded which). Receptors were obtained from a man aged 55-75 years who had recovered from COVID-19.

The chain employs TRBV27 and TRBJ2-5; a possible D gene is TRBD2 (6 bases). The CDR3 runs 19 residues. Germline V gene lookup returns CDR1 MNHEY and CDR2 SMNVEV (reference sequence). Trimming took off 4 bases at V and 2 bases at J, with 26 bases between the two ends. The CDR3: CASSSYGHRGRGVQETQYF. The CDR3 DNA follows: TGTGCCAGCAGTTCCTACGGACACCGAGGGCGGGGAGTGCAAGAGACCCAGTACTTC.

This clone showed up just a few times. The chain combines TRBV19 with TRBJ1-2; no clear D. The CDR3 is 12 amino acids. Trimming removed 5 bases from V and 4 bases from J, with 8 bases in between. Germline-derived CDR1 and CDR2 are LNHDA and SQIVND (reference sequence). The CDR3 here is CASSAGRYGYTF. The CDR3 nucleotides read TGTGCCAGTAGTGCGGGCCGCTATGGCTACACCTTC.

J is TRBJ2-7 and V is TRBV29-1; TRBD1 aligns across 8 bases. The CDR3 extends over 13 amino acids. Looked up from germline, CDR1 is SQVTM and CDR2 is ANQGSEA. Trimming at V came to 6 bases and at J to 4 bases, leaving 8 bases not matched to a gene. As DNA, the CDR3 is TGCAGCGTGACGACAGGGGTCGGGTACGAGCAGTACTTC. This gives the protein CSVTTGVGYEQYF.

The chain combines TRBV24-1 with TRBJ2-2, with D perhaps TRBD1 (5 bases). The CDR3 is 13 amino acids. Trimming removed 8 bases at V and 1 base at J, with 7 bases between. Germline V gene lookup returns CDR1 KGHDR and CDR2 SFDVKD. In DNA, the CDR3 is TGTGCCACCACCACAGGGAACACCGGGGAGCTGTTTTTT. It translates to CATTTGNTGELFF.

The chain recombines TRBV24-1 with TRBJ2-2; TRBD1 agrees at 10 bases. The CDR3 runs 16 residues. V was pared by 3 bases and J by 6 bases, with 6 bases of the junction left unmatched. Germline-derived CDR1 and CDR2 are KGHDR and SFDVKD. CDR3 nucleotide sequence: TGTGCCACCAGTGATCCCGGGACAGGGGTGGCCGGGGAGCTGTTTTTT. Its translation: CATSDPGTGVAGELFF.